This T cell receptor beta chain was identified in a study of CD8+ T cells in alopecia areata. As for this clone: What it binds is unknown.

CDR3 length: 14 amino acids. The germline V gene has CDR1 MNHNS and CDR2 SASEGT. V was clipped by 2 bases and J by 4 bases; unmatched bases: 4. Extraction and reverse transcription of RNA yielded cDNA as the sequencing template. Using immunoSEQ multiplex PCR, the repertoire was profiled, and TCRdb retains in-frame clones only, with some absent. Of about 120,000 clones in the sample, around 48% were seen once. Study-wide results and caveats: Scalp data also include sequences from resident alphabeta T cells of normal skin.

The receptor was isolated from a human donor with alopecia areata. This chain links TRBV6-1 with TRBJ2-7; 8 bases map to TRBD1. The sample taken for sequencing was NKG2D-low CD8+ T cells sorted from blood. CDR3 loop: CASSEQGAEYEQYF. CDR3 nucleotides: TGTGCCAGCAGTGAACAGGGGGCTGAATACGAGCAGTACTTC.